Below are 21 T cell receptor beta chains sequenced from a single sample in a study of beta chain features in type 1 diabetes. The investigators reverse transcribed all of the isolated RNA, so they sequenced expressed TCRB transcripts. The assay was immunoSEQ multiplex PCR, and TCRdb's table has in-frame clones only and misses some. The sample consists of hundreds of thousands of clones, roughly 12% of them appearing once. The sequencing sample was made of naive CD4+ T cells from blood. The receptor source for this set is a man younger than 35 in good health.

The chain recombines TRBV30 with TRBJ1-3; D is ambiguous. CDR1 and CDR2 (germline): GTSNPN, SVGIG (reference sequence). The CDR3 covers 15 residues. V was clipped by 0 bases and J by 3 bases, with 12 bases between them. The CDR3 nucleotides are TGTGCCTGGAGTGTAGCGATGGGGAGTGGAAACACCATATATTTT. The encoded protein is CAWSVAMGSGNTIYF.

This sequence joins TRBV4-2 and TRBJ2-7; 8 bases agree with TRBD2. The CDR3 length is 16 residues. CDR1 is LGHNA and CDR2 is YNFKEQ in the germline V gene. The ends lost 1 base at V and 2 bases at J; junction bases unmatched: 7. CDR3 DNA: TGTGCCAGCAGCCAAGTGAGTAGCGGGACTACCTACGAGCAGTACTTC. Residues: CASSQVSSGTTYEQYF.

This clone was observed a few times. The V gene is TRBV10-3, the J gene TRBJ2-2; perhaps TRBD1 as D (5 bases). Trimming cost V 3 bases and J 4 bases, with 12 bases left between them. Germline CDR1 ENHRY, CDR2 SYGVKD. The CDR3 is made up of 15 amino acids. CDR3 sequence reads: CAISETGRGTGELFF. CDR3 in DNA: TGTGCCATCAGTGAAACAGGAAGGGGCACCGGGGAGCTGTTTTTT.

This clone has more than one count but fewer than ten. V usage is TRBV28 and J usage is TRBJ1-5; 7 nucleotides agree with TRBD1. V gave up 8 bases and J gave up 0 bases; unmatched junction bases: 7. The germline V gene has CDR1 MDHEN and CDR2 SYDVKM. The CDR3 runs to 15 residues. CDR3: CASFGDRSSNQPQHF. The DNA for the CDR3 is TGTGCCAGCTTCGGGGACAGAAGTAGCAATCAGCCCCAGCATTTT. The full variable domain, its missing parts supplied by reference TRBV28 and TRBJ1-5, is DVKVTQSSRYLVKRTGEKVFLECVQDMDHENMFWYRQDPGLGLRLIYFSYDVKMKEKGDIPEGYSVSREKKERFSLILESASTNQTSMYLCASFGDRSSNQPQHFGDGTRLSIL.

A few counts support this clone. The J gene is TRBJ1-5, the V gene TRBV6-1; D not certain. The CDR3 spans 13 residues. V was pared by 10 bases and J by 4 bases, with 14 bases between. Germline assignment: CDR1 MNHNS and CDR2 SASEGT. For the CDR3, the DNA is TGTGCCATCCGGCGGTTTGGGAATCAGCCCCAGCATTTT. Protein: CAIRRFGNQPQHF.

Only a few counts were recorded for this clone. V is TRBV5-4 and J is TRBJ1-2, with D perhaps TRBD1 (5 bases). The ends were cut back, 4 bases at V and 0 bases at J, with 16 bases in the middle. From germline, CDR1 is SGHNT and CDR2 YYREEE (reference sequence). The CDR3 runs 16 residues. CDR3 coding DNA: TGTGCCAGCAGCCGGGGCACGGGGAGGTCTAACTATGGCTACACCTTC. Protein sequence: CASSRGTGRSNYGYTF.

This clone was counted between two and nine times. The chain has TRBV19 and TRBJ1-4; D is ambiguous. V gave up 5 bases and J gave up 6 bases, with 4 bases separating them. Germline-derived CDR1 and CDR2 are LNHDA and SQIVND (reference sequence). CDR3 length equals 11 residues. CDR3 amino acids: CASSLYEKLFF. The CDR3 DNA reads TGTGCCAGTAGTTTATATGAAAAACTGTTTTTT. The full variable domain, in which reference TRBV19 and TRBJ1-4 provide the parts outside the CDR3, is DGGITQSPKYLFRKEGQNVTLSCEQNLNHDAMYWYRQDPGQGLRLIYYSQIVNDFQKGDIAEGYSVSREKKESFPLTVTSAQKNPTAFYLCASSLYEKLFFGSGTQLSVL.

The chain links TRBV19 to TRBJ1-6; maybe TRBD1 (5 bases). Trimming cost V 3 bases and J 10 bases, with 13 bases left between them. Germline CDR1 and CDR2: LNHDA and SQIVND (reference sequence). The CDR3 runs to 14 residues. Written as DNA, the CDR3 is TGTGCCAGTAGTATTCGAGACAGTGGATCACCCCTCCACTTT. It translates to CASSIRDSGSPLHF.

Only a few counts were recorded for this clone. The CDR3 loop reads CASSWGITSGSSYEQYF. Here the CDR3 DNA reads TGCGCCAGCAGCTGGGGTATCACTAGCGGGAGCTCCTACGAGCAGTACTTC. The chain joins TRBV5-1 to TRBJ2-7; 11 nucleotides match TRBD2. The V gene's germline CDR1 is SGHRS and CDR2 YFSETQ. The CDR3 sequence is 17 residues long. The trim removed 3 bases at V and 0 bases at J, leaving 8 bases unmatched.

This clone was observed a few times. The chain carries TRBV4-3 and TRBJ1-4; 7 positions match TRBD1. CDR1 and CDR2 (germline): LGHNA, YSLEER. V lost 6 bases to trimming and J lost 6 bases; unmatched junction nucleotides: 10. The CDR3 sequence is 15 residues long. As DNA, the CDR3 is TGCGCCAGCAGAACCTTCAGGGGGTTACATGAAAAACTGTTTTTT. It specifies CASRTFRGLHEKLFF.

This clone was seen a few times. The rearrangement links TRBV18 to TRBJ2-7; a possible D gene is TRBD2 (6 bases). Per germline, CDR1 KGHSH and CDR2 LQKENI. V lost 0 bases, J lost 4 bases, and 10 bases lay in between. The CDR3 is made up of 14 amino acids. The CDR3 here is CASSPPEGQYEQYF. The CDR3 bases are TGTGCCAGCTCACCACCGGAGGGCCAGTACGAGCAGTACTTC.

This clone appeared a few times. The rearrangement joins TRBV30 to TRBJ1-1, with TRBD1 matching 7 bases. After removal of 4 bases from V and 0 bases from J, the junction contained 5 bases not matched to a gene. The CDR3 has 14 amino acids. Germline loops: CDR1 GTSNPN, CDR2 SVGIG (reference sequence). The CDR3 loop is CAWKTGNMNTEAFF. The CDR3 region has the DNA TGTGCCTGGAAGACAGGGAACATGAACACTGAAGCTTTCTTT.

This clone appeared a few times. The CDR3 bases are TGTGCCAGCAGTCGAACAGGGAACTACGAGCAGTACTTC. Its protein is CASSRTGNYEQYF. This chain joins TRBV6-6 and TRBJ2-7; a weak D match, TRBD1 (6 bases). The CDR3 has 13 residues. Germline CDR1 is MNHNY and CDR2 is SVGAGI (reference sequence). V was trimmed by 5 bases and J by 3 bases, leaving 11 bases between them.

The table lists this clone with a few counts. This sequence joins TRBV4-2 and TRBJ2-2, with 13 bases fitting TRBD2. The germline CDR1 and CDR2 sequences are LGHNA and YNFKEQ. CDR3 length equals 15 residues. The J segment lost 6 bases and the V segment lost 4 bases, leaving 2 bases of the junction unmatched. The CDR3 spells CASSRTSGGAGELFF. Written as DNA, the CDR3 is TGTGCCAGCAGCCGAACTAGCGGGGGGGCCGGGGAGCTGTTTTTT.

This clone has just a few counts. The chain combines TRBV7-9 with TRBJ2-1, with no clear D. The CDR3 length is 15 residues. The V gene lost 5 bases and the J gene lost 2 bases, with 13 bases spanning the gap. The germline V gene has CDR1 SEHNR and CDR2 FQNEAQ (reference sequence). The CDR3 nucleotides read TGTGCCAGCAGCCCTGAGCCTACCACCTACAATGAGCAGTTCTTC. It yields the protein CASSPEPTTYNEQFF.

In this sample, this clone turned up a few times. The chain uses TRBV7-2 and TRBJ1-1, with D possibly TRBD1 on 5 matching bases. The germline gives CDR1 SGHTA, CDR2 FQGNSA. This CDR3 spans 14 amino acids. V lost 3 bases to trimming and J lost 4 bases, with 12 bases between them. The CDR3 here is CASSLQGGGTEAFF. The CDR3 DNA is TGTGCCAGCAGCTTGCAGGGAGGTGGCACTGAAGCTTTCTTT.

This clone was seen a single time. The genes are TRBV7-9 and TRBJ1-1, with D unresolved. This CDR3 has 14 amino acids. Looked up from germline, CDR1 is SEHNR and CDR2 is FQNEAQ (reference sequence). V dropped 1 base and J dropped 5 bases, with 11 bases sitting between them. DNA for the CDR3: TGTGCCAGCAGCTTAGGTTCAGTACCAACTGAAGCTTTCTTT. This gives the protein CASSLGSVPTEAFF.

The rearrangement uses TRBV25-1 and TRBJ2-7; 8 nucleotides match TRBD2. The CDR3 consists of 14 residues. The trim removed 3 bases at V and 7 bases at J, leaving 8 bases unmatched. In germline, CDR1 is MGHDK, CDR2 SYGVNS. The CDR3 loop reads CASSEGAGVGEQYF. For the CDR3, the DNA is TGTGCCAGCAGTGAGGGAGCGGGAGTGGGAGAGCAGTACTTC.

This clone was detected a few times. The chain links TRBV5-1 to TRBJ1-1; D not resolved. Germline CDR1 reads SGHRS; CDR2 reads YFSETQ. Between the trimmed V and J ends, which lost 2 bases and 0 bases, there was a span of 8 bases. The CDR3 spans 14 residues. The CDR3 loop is CASSFGSMNTEAFF. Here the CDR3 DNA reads TGCGCCAGCAGCTTCGGGAGCATGAACACTGAAGCTTTCTTT.

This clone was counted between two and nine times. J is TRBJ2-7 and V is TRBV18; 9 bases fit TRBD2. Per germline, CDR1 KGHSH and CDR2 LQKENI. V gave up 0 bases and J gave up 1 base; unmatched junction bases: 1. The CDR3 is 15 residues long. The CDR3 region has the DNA TGTGCCAGCTCACCACCGGGACTAGCTTCCTACGAGCAGTACTTC. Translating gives CASSPPGLASYEQYF.

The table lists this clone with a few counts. CDR3 sequence (DNA): TGTGCCAGCAGCTTAGCGCGCGGGGCGCAGGGAGAAAAACTGTTTTTT. Amino acids: CASSLARGAQGEKLFF. V is TRBV7-9 and J is TRBJ1-4, with D possibly being TRBD1 (5 bases). This CDR3 comprises 16 residues. Germline CDR1 and CDR2: SEHNR and FQNEAQ (reference sequence). Between the trimmed V and J ends, which lost 0 bases and 8 bases, there was a span of 16 bases.